A selection of T cell receptor beta chains follows, all from one sample in a study of blood T cell repertoires in COVID-19. The table came from immunoSEQ multiplex PCR; TCRdb's copy has only in-frame clones and leaves some out. The data hold some 150,000 clones, with around 83% observed a single time. Material for sequencing was peripheral blood. The receptors come from a human donor in a cohort sampled during active COVID-19. Each CDR3 is given with its conserved first and last residue. Size is stated for part of the rows, as once, few or many counts, or as a class when the clone is expanded.

abundance	v_gene	CDR3aa
-	TRBV14	CASSQGGYWNNEQFF
-	TRBV19	CASSSGTSGLFNEQFF
-	TRBV7-8	CASSHEQGNGYTF
-	TRBV6-5	CAVRGSSGRSREQYF
-	TRBV7-2	CASRSNRGQNTEAFF
-	TRBV6-6	CASYRAFQGGNQPQHF
once	TRBV5-6	CASSLAQGYEQYF
-	TRBV18	CASSPATSGYSEQYF
-	TRBV24-1	CATSDRSAAHVYNEQFF
-	TRBV19	CASMRWQKNTEAFF
-	TRBV18	CASSLGGGGAEAFF
-	TRBV4-3	CASSQHLTTGQLSSGANVLTF
once	TRBV4-1	CASSQGSGVGQPQHF
-	TRBV4-1	CASSPYGGVSPNHF
-	TRBV29-1	CSVDVGAFGYTF
-	TRBV18	CASSPSERRDIQYF